This T cell receptor (beta chain) derives from a study of technical replicates of blood from a handful of donors. J lost 4 bases, V lost 4 bases, and 7 bases had no gene match. Per germline, CDR1 SGDLS and CDR2 YYNGEE. The CDR3 covers 16 residues. Only in-frame clones appear in the TCRdb table, and some are missing; sequencing was by immunoSEQ multiplex PCR. This repertoire shows 82,000 or so clones, nearly 96% found once; its top ten account for around 0.4%. This sequence originates from a human donor in good health. Material for sequencing was T cells isolated from PBMCs. V usage is TRBV9 and J usage is TRBJ2-6, with 8 bases aligning to TRBD1. CDR3: CASSLAGGSGANVLTF. In DNA form, the CDR3 reads TGTGCCAGCAGCTTGGCAGGGGGCTCAGGGGCCAACGTCCTGACTTTC.